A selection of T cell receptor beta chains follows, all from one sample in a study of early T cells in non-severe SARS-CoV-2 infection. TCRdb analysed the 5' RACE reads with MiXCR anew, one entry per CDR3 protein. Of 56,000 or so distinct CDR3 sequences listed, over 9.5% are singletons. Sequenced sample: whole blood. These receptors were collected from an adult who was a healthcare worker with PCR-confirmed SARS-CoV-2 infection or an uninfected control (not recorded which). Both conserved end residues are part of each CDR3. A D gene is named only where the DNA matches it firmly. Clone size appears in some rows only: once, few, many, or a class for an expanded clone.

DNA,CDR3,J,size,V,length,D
TGTGCCAGCAGTGAAGCGGGAGGGATATACAATGAGCAGTTCTTC,CASSEAGGIYNEQFF,TRBJ2-1,many,TRBV6-4,15,TRBD2
TGCAGTGCTAGAGTGTCTAGCGGGAGGGCCACCCCCTACGAGCAGTACTTC,CSARVSSGRATPYEQYF,TRBJ2-7,many,TRBV20-1,17,TRBD2
TGCAGTGCTAGTCAACTAGCGGGGAGAAGTTACAATGAGCAGTTCTTC,CSASQLAGRSYNEQFF,TRBJ2-1,many,TRBV20-1,16,TRBD2
TGCAGCGTCCCCCGGGGTAGAACGGACTATGGCTACACCTTC,CSVPRGRTDYGYTF,TRBJ1-2,few,TRBV29-1,14,.
TGCAGTGCTCGGGAATTGCCCGAAGCTTTCTTT,CSARELPEAFF,TRBJ1-1,many,TRBV20-1,11,.
TGTGCCAGCAGCTTACGACCCTATGAGACCCAGTACTTC,CASSLRPYETQYF,TRBJ2-5,.,TRBV7-2,13,.
TGTGCCAGCAGCTTTATGCTAGCGGGAGGCTACGAGCAGTACTTC,CASSFMLAGGYEQYF,TRBJ2-7,many,TRBV5-6,15,TRBD2
TGCGCCAGCAGCTGGACTAGCGGGAGTGGCACAGATACGCAGTATTTT,CASSWTSGSGTDTQYF,TRBJ2-3,many,TRBV5-1,16,TRBD2
TGCAGCGTTAAGTCTGGAAACACCATATATTTT,CSVKSGNTIYF,TRBJ1-3,many,TRBV29-1,11,.
TGTGCCAGCAGCCCCGGACTAGCGGCCCCCGCGGTGAAGATTAGCACAGATACGCAGTATTTT,CASSPGLAAPAVKISTDTQYF,TRBJ2-3,few,TRBV11-2,21,TRBD2
TGTGCCAGCAGCTTAGCGGGGATTTGGTTCTTC,CASSLAGIWFF,TRBJ2-1,few,TRBV7-2,11,.